Shown below are 5 T cell receptor beta chains from a single sample sequenced in a study of blood T cells in healthy people across ages. Alongside a J-beta primer mix, a sample-barcoded 5' primer served in a second PCR lasting roughly 7 to 11 cycles. Via MiXCR, TCRdb re-called the 5' RACE reads, giving one row per CDR3 protein. The sample comprises approximately 900,000 distinct CDR3 sequences, 25% to 35% of which are singletons, and 10% rests with the top ten. This same sample was also part of a study on T cells of mothers and their children.

Material: blood. The receptor set was obtained from a woman between 35 and 50 years old in good health.

This clonotype was recorded at least ten times. This CDR3 is CAISGGLAGEVSYEQYF. In DNA, the CDR3 is TGTGCCATCAGTGGGGGACTAGCGGGGGAGGTCTCCTACGAGCAGTACTTC. The chain employs TRBV10-3 and TRBJ2-7; 14 bases agree with TRBD2. There are 17 residues in the CDR3. Germline V CDR1 and CDR2: ENHRY, SYGVKD. Trimming at V came to 4 bases and at J to 0 bases, leaving 5 bases not matched to a gene.

Comments on this clonotype: This CDR3 is missing its conserved last phenylalanine or tryptophan, likely due to a read error. This rearrangement joins TRBV25-1 to TRBJ2-4; D uncertain. The J call may be in error: the DNA end matches TRBJ2-7 better. CDR1 is MGHDK, CDR2 SYGVNS, per germline. The CDR3 has 11 amino acids. The chain's CDR3 is CHKESPYEQYS. In nucleotides, the CDR3 is TGTCATAAGGAGTCCCCCTACGAGCAGTACTCC.

This clonotype was counted only a few times. J is TRBJ1-1 and V is TRBV18; D is possibly TRBD1 (5 bases). CDR1 and CDR2 from the germline V gene are KGHSH and LQKENI. The CDR3 is 15 residues long. The V end was cut by 3 bases, the J end by 6 bases, with 17 bases between. The CDR3 DNA reads as TGTGCCAGCTCACCCACCTTAGGGGTAAGGGCTGAAGCTTTCTTT. The encoded protein is CASSPTLGVRAEAFF.

This clonotype has only a few counts. The rearrangement joins TRBV6-5 to TRBJ2-7, with TRBD1 as a possible D gene (6 bases). Germline V gene lookup returns CDR1 MNHEY and CDR2 SVGAGI. This CDR3 has 12 residues. The V end was cut by 4 bases, the J end by 8 bases, with 12 bases between. Here the CDR3 reads CASSSRDKKQYF. DNA of the CDR3: TGTGCCAGCAGTTCCCGGGACAAGAAGCAGTACTTC.

In its sample, this clonotype was seen many times. V usage is TRBV4-2 and J usage is TRBJ2-5; TRBD2 matches 9 bases. This CDR3 comprises 15 residues. CDR1 is LGHNA and CDR2 is YNFKEQ in the germline V gene. With V trimmed by 6 bases and J by 1 base, 6 bases remained unmatched. CDR3 DNA: TGTGCCAGCAGACCTAGCGGGGAGGGCCAAGAGACCCAGTACTTC. Residues: CASRPSGEGQETQYF.